This entry lists 24 T cell receptor beta chains sequenced from one sample in a study of regulatory T cells. Overall study results and limits: In CD3G deficiency, regulatory T cells had lower Shannon diversity than autologous conventional CD4+ and control regulatory cells.

Amplification used 52 TRBV primers and 13 TRBJ primers. Assay used: immunoSEQ multiplex PCR; TCRdb lists only in-frame clones, some missing. The sample holds around 6,000 clones, 75% to 90% seen once. These receptors have no identified antigens. Sequencing was carried out using CD4+ Tregs sorted from blood. The receptor source for this set is a person between 18 and 35 years old with CD3G deficiency.

The chain couples TRBV5-5 to TRBJ2-7; D is possibly TRBD1 (7 bases). Germline CDR1 reads SGHKS; CDR2 reads YYEKEE (reference sequence). V lost 10 bases and J lost 4, with 9 bases in between. CDR3 length: 10 amino acids. CDR3 in amino acids: CAAGGYEQYF. The CDR3 DNA sequence: TGTGCCGCAGGGGGGTACGAGCAGTACTTC. Based on the CDR3 plus reference TRBV5-5 and TRBJ2-7, the full variable domain is DAGVTQSPTHLIKTRGQQVTLRCSPISGHKSVSWYQQVLGQGPQFIFQYYEKEERGRGNFPDRFSARQFPNYSSELNVNALLLGDSALYLCAAGGYEQYFGPGTRLTVT.

J is TRBJ1-2 and V is TRBV5-1, with D uncertain. The germline V gene has CDR1 SGHRS and CDR2 YFSETQ. V lost 2 bases to trimming and J lost 5 bases, with 10 bases between them. This CDR3 contains 13 residues. The chain's CDR3 is CASSLKGGYGYTF. The CDR3 DNA reads as TGCGCCAGCAGCTTAAAGGGAGGGTATGGCTACACCTTC.

The rearrangement uses TRBV11-2 and TRBJ2-7, with D possibly matching TRBD1 (5 bases). The CDR3 loop spans 12 amino acids. The V gene lost 4 bases and the J gene lost 7 bases, with 11 bases spanning the gap. Germline V gene data show CDR1 as SGHAT and CDR2 as FQNNGV. The CDR3 bases are TGTGCCAGCAGCTCCGACAGCGCGGAGCAGTACTTC. Amino acids: CASSSDSAEQYF.

This clone appeared once. This sequence joins TRBV19 and TRBJ2-2, with unresolved D. Germline-derived CDR1 and CDR2 are LNHDA and SQIVND (reference sequence). The V and J ends lost 6 bases and 7 bases respectively, with 9 bases between them. CDR3 size: 12 residues. CDR3 residues: CASRPFNGELFF. The DNA of the CDR3 is TGTGCCAGTAGACCTTTTAACGGGGAGCTGTTTTTT. Full variable domain (rest looked up from reference TRBV19 and TRBJ2-2): DGGITQSPKYLFRKEGQNVTLSCEQNLNHDAMYWYRQDPGQGLRLIYYSQIVNDFQKGDIAEGYSVSREKKESFPLTVTSAQKNPTAFYLCASRPFNGELFFGEGSRLTVL.

This clone was seen a handful of times. This chain links TRBV11-2 with TRBJ1-1, with D unresolved. In germline, CDR1 is SGHAT, CDR2 FQNNGV. This CDR3 comprises 14 residues. Trimming pared 0 bases from V and 1 base from J, leaving 6 bases between. The CDR3 nucleotides read TGTGCCAGCAGCTTAGATCGGACGAACACTGAAGCTTTCTTT. As protein: CASSLDRTNTEAFF.

The CDR3, as DNA: TGTGCCAGCAGCTTCACAGGGGCCGGGGCCAACGTCCTGACTTTC. Protein: CASSFTGAGANVLTF. This chain uses TRBV7-9 with TRBJ2-6; 7 nucleotides line up with TRBD1. The V gene end was trimmed by 3 bases and the J gene end by 4 bases; junction bases not matched to a gene: 3. The CDR3 has 15 residues. Germline V CDR1 and CDR2: SEHNR, FQNEAQ (reference sequence).

A remark on this clone: The same CDR3 also results from other DNA sequences found in this sample. The chain combines TRBV6-6 with TRBJ1-1; the match to TRBD1 covers 10 bases. Germline trimming cut 9 bases from V and 5 bases from J; bases unmatched to any gene: 6. The CDR3 loop spans 13 amino acids. The germline gives CDR1 MNHNY, CDR2 SVGAGI (reference sequence). CDR3 sequence (DNA): TGTGCCAGTAGCCGGACAGGGGGGACTGAAGCTTTCTTT. Translation gives CASSRTGGTEAFF.

The gene calls are TRBV6-1 and TRBJ2-7, with 7 bases aligning to TRBD1. The CDR3 loop spans 15 amino acids. After removal of 2 bases from V and 0 bases from J, the junction contained 4 bases not matched to a gene. Germline CDR1 and CDR2: MNHNS and SASEGT. The CDR3 region is CASSENRDSSYEQYF. The CDR3 DNA reads TGTGCCAGCAGTGAAAACCGGGACAGCTCCTACGAGCAGTACTTC.

The chain couples TRBV18 to TRBJ2-5; the D gene is possibly TRBD2 (5 bases). Trimming removed 2 bases from V and 1 base from J, with 11 bases in between. The CDR3 sequence is 15 residues long. Germline V lookup: CDR1 KGHSH, CDR2 LQKENI. For the CDR3, the DNA is TGTGCCAGCTCACCAGATTCGGGGAGCCAAGAGACCCAGTACTTC. It codes for CASSPDSGSQETQYF.

The chain has TRBV6-1 and TRBJ1-1, with D uncertain. CDR3 length equals 13 residues. The germline gives CDR1 MNHNS, CDR2 SASEGT. V dropped 3 bases and J dropped 3 bases, with 8 bases sitting between them. The CDR3 coding sequence is TGTGCCAGCAGTGAGATCGGCGACACTGAAGCTTTCTTT. This codes for CASSEIGDTEAFF.

This clone was recorded only once. The J gene is TRBJ2-1, the V gene TRBV28; 9 bases match TRBD2. Germline CDR1 and CDR2: MDHEN and SYDVKM. V lost 7 bases, J lost 6 bases, and 10 bases stayed unmatched. CDR3 size: 15 residues. CDR3 sequence reads: CASKVGGRALNEQFF. For the CDR3, the DNA is TGTGCCAGCAAGGTGGGCGGGAGGGCCCTCAATGAGCAGTTCTTC.

Only one count was recorded for this clone. The chain joins TRBV11-2 to TRBJ2-3; TRBD2 agrees at 16 bases. The CDR3 length is 17 residues. V gave up 5 bases and J gave up 2 bases; unmatched junction bases: 4. The V gene's germline CDR1 is SGHAT and CDR2 FQNNGV. The CDR3 reads CASSDGTSGRATDTQYF. The CDR3 DNA reads as TGTGCCAGCAGCGATGGGACTAGCGGGAGGGCCACAGATACGCAGTATTTT.

The gene calls are TRBV28 and TRBJ2-7; tentatively, D is TRBD1 (5 bases). V was trimmed by 4 bases and J by 7 bases, leaving 14 bases between them. This CDR3 has 13 amino acids. CDR1 is MDHEN and CDR2 is SYDVKM in the germline V gene. Written as DNA, the CDR3 is TGTGCCAGCAGTTCCCAGGGTCCGGGTGAGCAGTACTTC. This gives the protein CASSSQGPGEQYF. Full variable domain (outside the CDR3, taken from reference TRBV28 and TRBJ2-7): DVKVTQSSRYLVKRTGEKVFLECVQDMDHENMFWYRQDPGLGLRLIYFSYDVKMKEKGDIPEGYSVSREKKERFSLILESASTNQTSMYLCASSSQGPGEQYFGPGTRLTVT.

The CDR3 reads CASSGPSGHYNEQFF. The DNA for the CDR3 is TGTGCCAGCAGTGGGCCTAGCGGGCACTACAATGAGCAGTTCTTC. This sequence joins TRBV6-1 and TRBJ2-1; TRBD2 matches 8 bases. The CDR3 is made up of 15 amino acids. The germline gives CDR1 MNHNS, CDR2 SASEGT. V was pared by 4 bases and J by 3 bases, with 5 bases of the junction left unmatched.

The chain has TRBV10-3 and TRBJ2-7; a weak D match, TRBD2 (6 bases). V lost 3 bases and J lost 6, with 15 bases in between. The CDR3 spans 14 residues. CDR1 is ENHRY, CDR2 SYGVKD, per germline. The CDR3, as DNA: TGTGCCATCAGTGAAGTTGGGGGGTCGGGCGAGCAGTACTTC. This translates into CAISEVGGSGEQYF.

The chain recombines TRBV6-6 with TRBJ1-1; D is unresolved. The CDR3 loop spans 11 amino acids. Germline assignment: CDR1 MNHNY and CDR2 SVGAGI (reference sequence). Deletions cut 6 bases from V and 7 bases from J, with 9 bases between. CDR3 bases: TGTGCCAGCAGATTACGGTTTGAAGCTTTCTTT. It yields the protein CASRLRFEAFF.

The CDR3 loop reads CASRVSPWDPYEQYF. CDR3 coding DNA: TGTGCCAGCAGAGTCTCACCCTGGGACCCCTACGAGCAGTACTTC. The rearrangement joins TRBV6-1 to TRBJ2-7, with D perhaps TRBD1 or TRBD2 (5 bases each). CDR1 is MNHNS, CDR2 SASEGT, per germline. The CDR3 is made up of 15 amino acids. V gave up 6 bases and J gave up 2 bases, with 17 bases separating them.

The chain is built from TRBV28 and TRBJ1-4; 10 bases match TRBD1. The CDR3 length is 15 residues. With V trimmed by 6 bases and J by 7 bases, 8 bases remained unmatched. CDR1 MDHEN and CDR2 SYDVKM come from the germline V gene. The CDR3 nucleotides are TGTGCCAGCAGCCGACAGGGGGCGCGGGTTGAAAAACTGTTTTTT. Translated: CASSRQGARVEKLFF.

V usage is TRBV11-2 and J usage is TRBJ2-3, with D perhaps given as TRBD1 or TRBD2 (5 bases each). Germline CDR1 SGHAT, CDR2 FQNNGV. The V end lost 2 bases, the J end lost 6 bases, and 12 bases lay between the germline ends. This CDR3 spans 14 amino acids. CDR3 in amino acids: CASSLRGRGDTQYF. The CDR3 DNA sequence: TGTGCCAGCAGCTTACGGGGCCGAGGGGATACGCAGTATTTT.

V and J are TRBV7-9 and TRBJ2-5; perhaps TRBD1 as D (5 bases). The CDR3 contains 13 residues. Looked up from germline, CDR1 is SEHNR and CDR2 is FQNEAQ (reference sequence). V was pared by 1 base and J by 4 bases, with 7 bases between. This chain's CDR3 is CASSLGQGETQYF. DNA for the CDR3: TGTGCCAGCAGCTTAGGTCAGGGAGAGACCCAGTACTTC.

The chain recombines TRBV7-8 with TRBJ2-1, with 10 bases that match TRBD1. CDR3 length: 16 residues. After removal of 5 bases from V and 0 bases from J, the junction contained 4 bases not matched to a gene. From germline, CDR1 is SGHVS and CDR2 FQNEAQ. In nucleotides, the CDR3 is TGTGCCAGCAGCCCAAGGACAGGGGGCTCCTACAATGAGCAGTTCTTC. Its protein product is CASSPRTGGSYNEQFF.

This chain links TRBV6-1 with TRBJ2-6; D is unclear. Trimming stripped 5 bases from V and 1 base from J, with 6 bases between. The CDR3 is 14 residues long. Germline V gene data show CDR1 as MNHNS and CDR2 as SASEGT. The CDR3 region is CASSRVSGANVLTF. CDR3 in DNA: TGTGCCAGCAGTAGGGTATCTGGGGCCAACGTCCTGACTTTC.

The genes are TRBV10-3 and TRBJ2-3, with D possibly TRBD2 on 6 matching bases. Germline V gives CDR1 ENHRY, CDR2 SYGVKD. There are 15 residues in the CDR3. The germline V and J ends were trimmed by 2 bases and 1 base, with 10 bases remaining between them. The CDR3 is CAISEAGLGTDTQYF. In DNA form, the CDR3 reads TGTGCCATCAGTGAGGCGGGACTCGGCACAGATACGCAGTATTTT.

This clone was counted between two and nine times. The chain uses TRBV5-1 and TRBJ1-2; tentatively, D is TRBD1 (6 bases). Germline V lookup: CDR1 SGHRS, CDR2 YFSETQ. The length of the CDR3 is 15 residues. The V and J ends lost 5 bases and 6 bases respectively, with 20 bases between them. The CDR3 loop is CASRVSGAWWNGYTF. The CDR3 DNA is TGCGCCAGCAGAGTGTCGGGGGCGTGGTGGAATGGCTACACCTTC.